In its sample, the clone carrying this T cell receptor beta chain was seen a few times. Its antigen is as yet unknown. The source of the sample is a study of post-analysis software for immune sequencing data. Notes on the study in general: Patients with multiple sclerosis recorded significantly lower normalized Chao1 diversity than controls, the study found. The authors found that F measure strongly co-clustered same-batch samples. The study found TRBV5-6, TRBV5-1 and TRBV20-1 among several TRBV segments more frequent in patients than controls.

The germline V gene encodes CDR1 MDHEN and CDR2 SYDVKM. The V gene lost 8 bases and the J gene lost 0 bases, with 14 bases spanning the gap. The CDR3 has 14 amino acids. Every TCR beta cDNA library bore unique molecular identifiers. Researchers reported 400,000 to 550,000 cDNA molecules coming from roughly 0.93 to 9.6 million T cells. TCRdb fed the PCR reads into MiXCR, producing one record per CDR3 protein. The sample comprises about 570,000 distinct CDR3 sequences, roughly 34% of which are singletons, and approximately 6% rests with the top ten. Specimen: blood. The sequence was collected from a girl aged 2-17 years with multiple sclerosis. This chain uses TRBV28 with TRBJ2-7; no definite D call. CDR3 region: CASWQTGNSYEQYF. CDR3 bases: TGTGCCAGCTGGCAGACGGGTAACTCCTACGAGCAGTACTTC.